The 10 T cell receptor beta chains in this list originate from one sample, sequenced in a study of T cells in Graves' hyperthyroidism and ophthalmopathy. RNA transcripts provided the source from which TCR beta CDR3 regions were amplified. Initially, a first-round RT-PCR of the TCR CDR3 employed the HTBI primer set. TCRdb independently ran MiXCR on the multiplex PCR reads; one entry per CDR3 protein. Among about 400,000 distinct CDR3 sequences, 25% were seen once, and the ten largest hold 73%. The sequenced sample was blood. Receptor source: a man over 45 with Graves' hyperthyroidism.

A few counts support this clonotype. The chain links TRBV6-1 to TRBJ2-5; D possibly matches TRBD1 or TRBD2 (5 bases each). CDR3 length equals 13 residues. With 5 bases removed from V and 5 bases from J, the gap between germline ends came to 12 bases. The germline gives CDR1 MNHNS, CDR2 SASEGT. The CDR3, as DNA: TGTGCCAGCAGTATGGGGACGATGGAGACCCAGTACTTC. It yields the protein CASSMGTMETQYF.

This clonotype was counted only a few times. The rearrangement links TRBV20-1 to TRBJ1-1; possibly TRBD1 for D (6 bases). Looked up from germline, CDR1 is DFQATT and CDR2 is SNEGSKA (reference sequence). Trimming shortened V by 1 base and J by 5 bases, and 14 bases separated the two germline ends. This CDR3 comprises 14 residues. CDR3 DNA sequence: TGCAGTGCTAGAGCTGGGGGGGGGCGGACTGAAGCTTTCTTT. Protein sequence: CSARAGGGRTEAFF.

This clonotype occurred many times. J is TRBJ2-7 and V is TRBV7-2, with D possibly being TRBD2 (7 bases). V lost 6 bases and J 4 bases, leaving 22 bases between the germline ends. The CDR3 sequence is 16 residues long. From germline, CDR1 is SGHTA and CDR2 FQGNSA. In DNA form, the CDR3 reads TGTGCCAGCAGTCTAAGGGGGGGCCTAGGGGCGTACGAGCAGTACTTC. It encodes CASSLRGGLGAYEQYF.

The chain recombines TRBV7-2 with TRBJ2-1; 8 positions match TRBD1. From germline, CDR1 is SGHTA and CDR2 FQGNSA. This CDR3 is 12 amino acids long. With V trimmed by 1 base and J by 15 bases, 5 bases remained unmatched. CDR3 bases: TGTGCCAGCAGCTTAGGGACAGGGAAGGGGTTCTTC. Protein: CASSLGTGKGFF.

This clonotype was detected a few times. This chain links TRBV7-9 with TRBJ2-1; 10 nucleotides align to TRBD2. This CDR3 is 13 amino acids long. CDR1 SEHNR and CDR2 FQNEAQ come from the germline V gene (reference sequence). Trimming cost V 10 bases and J 5 bases; bases outside gene matches: 5. The CDR3 DNA reads TGTGCCATTCTTAGCGGGAGGCACAATGAGCAGTTCTTC. This codes for CAILSGRHNEQFF.

As for this clonotype: A junction boundary mismatches the germline segment, possibly from a read error. The chain couples TRBV5-1 to TRBJ2-3, with 7 positions matching TRBD2. Per the germline V gene, CDR1 is SGHRS and CDR2 is YFSETQ. The CDR3 is 16 amino acids. This CDR3 is CAGSPRLAVGTDTQYF. The CDR3, as DNA: TGCGCCGGCAGCCCGCGGCTAGCGGTCGGCACAGATACGCAGTATTTT.

In this sample, this clonotype turned up many times. The chain couples TRBV12-3 or TRBV12-4 to TRBJ2-3; TRBD2 is a possible D gene (6 bases). This CDR3 is 17 amino acids long. V gave up 5 bases and J gave up 2 bases, with 20 bases separating them. The CDR3: CASSPREQRALTDTQYF. CDR3 DNA: TGTGCCAGCAGTCCCAGGGAACAGCGGGCTCTCACAGATACGCAGTATTTT.

This clonotype was seen once. Since a much larger clone is just one base distant, this may be a read error. This chain uses TRBV20-1 with TRBJ2-1, with TRBD2 as a possible D gene (6 bases). The CDR3 spans 12 residues. Germline CDR1 DFQATT, CDR2 SNEGSKA (reference sequence). This CDR3 is CSAPTGGNERFF. The CDR3 nucleotides read TGCAGTGCCCCGACCGGAGGGAATGAGCGGTTCTTC.

The gene calls are TRBV14 and TRBJ2-7; a possible D gene is TRBD1 (5 bases). This CDR3 is built from 14 residues. V was trimmed by 1 base and J by 3 bases, leaving 10 bases between them. Germline loops: CDR1 SGHDN, CDR2 FVKESK. CDR3 DNA sequence: TGTGCCAGCAGCCAAGTGGGGCAGCTCTACGAGCAGTACTTC. Protein product: CASSQVGQLYEQYF.

Only a few counts were recorded for this clonotype. V and J are TRBV6-1 and TRBJ2-7, with 7 positions matching TRBD1. There are 15 residues in the CDR3. Germline CDR1 is MNHNS and CDR2 is SASEGT. Losses at the gene ends were 1 base for V and 4 bases for J; bases not matched to a gene: 7. The CDR3 protein is CASSEEGGRLYEQYF. The CDR3 coding sequence is TGTGCCAGCAGTGAAGAAGGGGGCAGATTGTACGAGCAGTACTTC.